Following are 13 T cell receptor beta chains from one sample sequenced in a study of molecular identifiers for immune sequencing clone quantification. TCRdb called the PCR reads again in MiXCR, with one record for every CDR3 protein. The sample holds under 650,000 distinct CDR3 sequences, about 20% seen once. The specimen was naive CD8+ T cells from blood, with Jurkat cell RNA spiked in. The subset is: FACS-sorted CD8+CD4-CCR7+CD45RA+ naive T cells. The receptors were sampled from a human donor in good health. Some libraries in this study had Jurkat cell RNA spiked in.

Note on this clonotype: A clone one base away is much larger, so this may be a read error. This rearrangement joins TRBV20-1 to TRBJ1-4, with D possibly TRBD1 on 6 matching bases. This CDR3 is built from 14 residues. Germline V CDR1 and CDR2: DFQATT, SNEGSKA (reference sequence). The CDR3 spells CSATHRATNEQLFF. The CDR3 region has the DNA TGCAGTGCTACCCACAGGGCAACTAATGAACAACTGTTTTTT.

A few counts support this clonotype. DNA of the CDR3: TGTGCCAGCAGCGTATGGGGCACAAGCTACGAGCAGTACTTC. Translating gives CASSVWGTSYEQYF. The chain carries TRBV9 and TRBJ2-7; a possible D gene is TRBD1 (5 bases). The CDR3 is 14 residues long. Germline CDR1 SGDLS, CDR2 YYNGEE. V was clipped by 1 base and J by 3 bases, with 11 bases between them.

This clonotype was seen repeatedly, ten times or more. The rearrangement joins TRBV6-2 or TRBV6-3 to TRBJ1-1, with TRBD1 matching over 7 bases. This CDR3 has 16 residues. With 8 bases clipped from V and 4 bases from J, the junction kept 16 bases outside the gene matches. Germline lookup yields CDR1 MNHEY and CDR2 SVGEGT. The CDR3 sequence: CASGFGGTGAGTEAFF. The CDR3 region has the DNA TGTGCCAGCGGCTTCGGCGGAACAGGGGCGGGCACTGAAGCTTTCTTT.

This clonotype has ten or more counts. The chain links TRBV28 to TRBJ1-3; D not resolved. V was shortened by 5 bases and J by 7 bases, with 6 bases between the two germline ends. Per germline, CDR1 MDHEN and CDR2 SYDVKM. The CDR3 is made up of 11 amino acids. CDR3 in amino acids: CASSPANTIYF. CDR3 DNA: TGTGCCAGCAGTCCCGCGAACACCATATATTTT.

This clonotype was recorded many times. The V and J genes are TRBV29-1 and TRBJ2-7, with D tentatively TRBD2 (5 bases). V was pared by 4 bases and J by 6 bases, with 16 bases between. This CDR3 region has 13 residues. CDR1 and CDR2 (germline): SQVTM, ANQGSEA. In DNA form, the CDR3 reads TGCAGCGTTGGTGGTATCCTAGCTGGCGAGCAGTACTTC. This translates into CSVGGILAGEQYF.

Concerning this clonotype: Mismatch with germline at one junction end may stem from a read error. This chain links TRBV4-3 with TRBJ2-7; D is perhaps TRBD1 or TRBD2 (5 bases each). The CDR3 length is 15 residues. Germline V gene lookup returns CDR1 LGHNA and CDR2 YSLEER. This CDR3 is CASSQEWGSSYGQYF. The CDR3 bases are TGCGCCAGCAGCCAAGAATGGGGGTCATCCTACGGGCAGTACTTC.

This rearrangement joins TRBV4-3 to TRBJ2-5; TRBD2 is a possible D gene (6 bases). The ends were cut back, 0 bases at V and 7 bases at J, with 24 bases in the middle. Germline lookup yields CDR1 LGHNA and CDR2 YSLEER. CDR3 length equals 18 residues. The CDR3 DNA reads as TGCGCCAGCAGCCAAGAAATTCGGGGGTTGGGTTTCGAAGGGACCCAGTACTTC. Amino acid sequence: CASSQEIRGLGFEGTQYF.

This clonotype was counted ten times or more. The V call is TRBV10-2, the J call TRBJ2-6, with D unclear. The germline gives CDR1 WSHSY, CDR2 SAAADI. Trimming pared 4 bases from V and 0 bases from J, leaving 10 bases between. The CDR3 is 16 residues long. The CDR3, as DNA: TGCGCCAGCAGTGTGGAAGGCCCCTCTGGGGCCAACGTCCTGACTTTC. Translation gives CASSVEGPSGANVLTF.

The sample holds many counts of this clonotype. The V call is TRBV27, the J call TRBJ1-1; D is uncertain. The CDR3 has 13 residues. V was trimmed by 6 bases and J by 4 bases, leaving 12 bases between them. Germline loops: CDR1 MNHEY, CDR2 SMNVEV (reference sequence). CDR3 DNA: TGTGCCAGCAGATCTGGAGTACGCACTGAAGCTTTCTTT. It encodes CASRSGVRTEAFF.

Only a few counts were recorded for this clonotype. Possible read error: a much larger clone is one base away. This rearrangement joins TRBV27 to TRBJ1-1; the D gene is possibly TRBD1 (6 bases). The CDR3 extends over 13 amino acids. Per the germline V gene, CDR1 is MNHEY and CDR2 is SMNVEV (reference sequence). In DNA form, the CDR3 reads TGTGCCAGCAGTTTTAACAGGGTCACTGAAGCTCTCTTT. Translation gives CASSFNRVTEALF.

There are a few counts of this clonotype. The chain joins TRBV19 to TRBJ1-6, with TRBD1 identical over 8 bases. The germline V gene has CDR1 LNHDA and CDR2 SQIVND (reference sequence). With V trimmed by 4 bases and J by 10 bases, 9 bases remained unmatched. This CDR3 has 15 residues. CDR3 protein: CASSTTGTGMSPLHF. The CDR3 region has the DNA TGTGCCAGTAGTACCACCGGGACAGGCATGTCACCCCTCCACTTT.

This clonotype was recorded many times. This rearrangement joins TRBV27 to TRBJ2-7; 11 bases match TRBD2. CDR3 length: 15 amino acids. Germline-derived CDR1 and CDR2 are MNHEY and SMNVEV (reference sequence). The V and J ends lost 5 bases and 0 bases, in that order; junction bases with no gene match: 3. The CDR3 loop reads CASSRTSGHSYEQYF. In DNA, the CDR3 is TGTGCCAGCAGTAGGACTAGCGGGCACTCCTACGAGCAGTACTTC.

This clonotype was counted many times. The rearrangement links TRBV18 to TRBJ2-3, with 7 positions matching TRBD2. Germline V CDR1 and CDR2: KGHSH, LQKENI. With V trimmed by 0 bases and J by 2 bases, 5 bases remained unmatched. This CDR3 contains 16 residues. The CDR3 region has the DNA TGTGCCAGCTCACCACCGGGCGGGAGCTACACAGATACGCAGTATTTT. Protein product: CASSPPGGSYTDTQYF.